This is a list of T cell receptor beta chains from one sample in a study of shared clonotypes between healthy human individuals. Profiling relied on immunoSEQ multiplex PCR, and the TCRdb table lists in-frame clones only, not all of them. The data show around 2,000,000 clones, roughly 94% seen once. Sequenced input: naive CD4+ T cells sorted from blood. The receptor source for this set is a man aged 18 to 30 in good health. The CDR3 runs from the conserved cysteine through the conserved F or W. The D gene is left open where the match is weak. Clone size is given for some rows only: seen once, a few or many times, or a class if the clone is expanded.

V	size	D	J	DNA	CDR3
TRBV19	NA	NA	TRBJ2-7	TGTGCCAGCCGGGGTTACTACGAGCAGTACTTC	CASRGYYEQYF
TRBV7-2	NA	TRBD1	TRBJ1-4	TGTGCCAGCAGCTTAGACAGGGGGCGGCAAAATGAAAAACTGTTTTTT	CASSLDRGRQNEKLFF
TRBV5-1	NA	TRBD1	TRBJ1-1	TGCGCCAGCAGCCAACAGGGGGCTCTATTTGGGACTGAAGCTTTCTTT	CASSQQGALFGTEAFF
TRBV19	NA	NA	TRBJ1-5	TGTGCCAGTAGTATATGGGCCATCAATCAGCCCCAGCATTTT	CASSIWAINQPQHF
TRBV29-1	NA	NA	TRBJ2-2	TGCAGCGTTGCGGGCTCCGGGGGCACCAACACCGGGGAGCTGTTTTTT	CSVAGSGGTNTGELFF
TRBV11-2	NA	NA	TRBJ2-7	TGTGCCAGCAGCTTTTCGGACGGGACCTACGAGCAGTACTTC	CASSFSDGTYEQYF
TRBV7-2	NA	TRBD2	TRBJ2-2	TGTGCCAGCAGCACCTCCCGGGATCATACTCCTAGCGGGCTGTTTTTT	CASSTSRDHTPSGLFF
TRBV5-1	once	NA	TRBJ2-3	TGCGCCAGCAGCTTGGCCTTCACGTCTGATACGCAGTATTTT	CASSLAFTSDTQYF
TRBV7-2	once	NA	TRBJ2-7	TGTGCCAGCAGCGCGTCTACTGGCGAGCAGTACTTC	CASSASTGEQYF
TRBV6-1	NA	NA	TRBJ2-6	TGTGCCAGCAGTGAACAGCCGACAGCGATCTCTGGGGCCAACGTCCTGACTTTC	CASSEQPTAISGANVLTF
TRBV7-9	NA	TRBD1	TRBJ1-2	TGTGCCAGCAGCGACGACAGGGGGTATGGCTACACCTTC	CASSDDRGYGYTF
TRBV21-1	NA	NA	TRBJ2-2	TGTGCCAGCAGCAAATATAGGCCCTTAGCGGACGAACCCGGGGAGCTGTTTTTT	CASSKYRPLADEPGELFF
TRBV9	few	TRBD2	TRBJ2-1	TGTGCCACCATTCGTCATGGAGGACTAGCGGACTTCAAGAATGAGCAGTTCTTC	CATIRHGGLADFKNEQFF
TRBV18	NA	NA	TRBJ2-7	TGTGCCAGCTCACCACCAGACAGGCCGAGCTCCTACGAGCAGTACTTC	CASSPPDRPSSYEQYF
TRBV5-1	NA	TRBD1	TRBJ1-2	TGCGCCAGCTTCGAGACAGGGGTTTTACATGGCTACACCTTC	CASFETGVLHGYTF
TRBV11-3	NA	NA	TRBJ1-5	TGTGCCAGCAGCTTGCCGGGAAAAGGCAATCAGCCCCAGCATTTT	CASSLPGKGNQPQHF
TRBV5-1	once	NA	TRBJ2-3	TGCGCCAGCAGCTTGGCGCTAGCGCTGAAAACAGATACGCAGTATTTT	CASSLALALKTDTQYF
TRBV5-1	NA	NA	TRBJ2-2	TGCGCCAGCAGCTTAAACGGCGGGGAGCTGTTTTTT	CASSLNGGELFF
TRBV19	NA	NA	TRBJ1-2	TGTGCCAGTAGTATAACTCCTGGAGGCTATGGCTACACCTTC	CASSITPGGYGYTF
TRBV6-5	once	TRBD2	TRBJ2-1	TGTGCCAGCAGTTACGGGGGCGGGAGGAACTCCAATGAGCAGTTCTTC	CASSYGGGRNSNEQFF
TRBV18	once	TRBD1	TRBJ1-4	TGTGCCAGCTCACCAAGACAGGGTTTGGAAAAACTGTTTTTT	CASSPRQGLEKLFF
TRBV28	NA	NA	TRBJ2-3	TGTGCCAGCAGTCCTTTGGGGCAGAGCACAGATACGCAGTATTTT	CASSPLGQSTDTQYF
TRBV27	NA	NA	TRBJ2-7	TGTGCCAGCAGTTACCTTCCGGGAGCCCCCTACGAGCAGTACTTC	CASSYLPGAPYEQYF
TRBV30	NA	TRBD1	TRBJ2-5	TGTGCCTGGAGTGTACGGCAGGGGGCGGAGACCCAGTACTTC	CAWSVRQGAETQYF
TRBV18	few	NA	TRBJ2-3	TGTGCCAGCTCACCACCGGTCACAGATACGCAGTATTTT	CASSPPVTDTQYF
TRBV4-3	NA	TRBD2	TRBJ2-5	TGCGCCAGCAGCCAAGGACCGGGACTAGCGGAAGAGACCCAGTACTTC	CASSQGPGLAEETQYF
TRBV5-8	NA	TRBD1	TRBJ1-4	TGTGCCAGCAGCTTGGGACAGGGGTATGAAAAACTGTTTTTT	CASSLGQGYEKLFF
TRBV18	NA	NA	TRBJ1-2	TGTGCCAGCTCACCGTCTCAAGGACAGCTCTACACCTTC	CASSPSQGQLYTF
TRBV6-6	NA	TRBD1	TRBJ1-1	TGTGCCAGCAGTTACCGGGACAGGTTTGAAGCTTTCTTT	CASSYRDRFEAFF
TRBV11-2	NA	TRBD1	TRBJ1-3	TGTGCCAGCAGCTCCCACAGGGGGAATTCTGGAAACACCATATATTTT	CASSSHRGNSGNTIYF
TRBV11-2	NA	TRBD1	TRBJ1-1	TGTGCCAGCAGCTTGGCAGGGGGCCTCACTGAAGCTTTCTTT	CASSLAGGLTEAFF
TRBV6-6	NA	NA	TRBJ1-2	TGTGCCAGCAGTAGCCCCGACGGCCTAAACTATGGCTACACCTTC	CASSSPDGLNYGYTF
TRBV19	NA	NA	TRBJ1-2	TGTGCCAGTAGTTTGGACACACAATCAATTTATGGCTACACCTTC	CASSLDTQSIYGYTF
TRBV19	few	TRBD1	TRBJ1-5	TGTGCCAGTAGTATGCAGGGGGGGAATCAGCCCCAGCATTTT	CASSMQGGNQPQHF
TRBV12-5	NA	TRBD2	TRBJ2-2	TGTGCTAGTGGTTCCGGGACTAGCGGGGGCATGAACACCGGGGAGCTGTTTTTT	CASGSGTSGGMNTGELFF
TRBV10-3	NA	NA	TRBJ2-7	TGTGCCATCAGTGAGTCCGCGGGAAACTCCTACGAGCAGTACTTC	CAISESAGNSYEQYF
TRBV28	NA	TRBD1	TRBJ2-7	TGTGCCAGCAGTTTGGACAGGGGGTACTCCTACGAGCAGTACTTC	CASSLDRGYSYEQYF
TRBV10-3	NA	NA	TRBJ1-1	TGTGCCATCGGGACGACAGCGAACACTGAAGCTTTCTTT	CAIGTTANTEAFF
TRBV7-9	NA	NA	TRBJ1-6	TGTGCCAGCAGCTTCGACAGCAACTATAATTCACCCCTCCACTTT	CASSFDSNYNSPLHF
TRBV11-2	NA	TRBD2	TRBJ2-1	TGTGCCAGCAGCCTTAGCGGGGGGAAGGCCAATGAGCAGTTCTTC	CASSLSGGKANEQFF
TRBV7-8	once	NA	TRBJ2-1	TGTGCCAGTTCTTGGGTAGTAGGTGATGAGCAGTTCTTC	CASSWVVGDEQFF
TRBV6-5	NA	NA	TRBJ1-6	TGTGCCAGCACCCGGGGCGTAGAGATTTCACCCCTCCACTTT	CASTRGVEISPLHF
TRBV28	NA	NA	TRBJ1-3	TGTGCCGGCGGGAGGGGGGGTCCTGGAAACACCATATATTTT	CAGGRGGPGNTIYF
TRBV19	NA	TRBD2	TRBJ2-4	TGTGCCAGTAGTCCCGGGACTATCGCAAAAAACATTCAGTACTTC	CASSPGTIAKNIQYF
TRBV6-6	NA	TRBD1	TRBJ1-6	TGTGCCAGCAGTACCGGGGACAGTTTGTCTAATTCACCCCTCCACTTT	CASSTGDSLSNSPLHF
TRBV7-2	NA	TRBD2	TRBJ2-1	TGTGCCAGCAGCCGAACCAGGCTAGCGGGAGAAAATGAGCAGTTCTTC	CASSRTRLAGENEQFF
TRBV7-2	NA	NA	TRBJ1-2	TGTGCCAGCAGCCCCTGGCCAGGCATCTATGGCTACACCTTC	CASSPWPGIYGYTF
TRBV2	NA	TRBD1	TRBJ1-6	TGTGCCAGCAATCCGGGACAGAATAATTCACCCCTCCACTTT	CASNPGQNNSPLHF
TRBV18	NA	NA	TRBJ2-3	TGTGCCAGCTCACCAATCCGGGGCACAGATACGCAGTATTTT	CASSPIRGTDTQYF
TRBV7-9	NA	TRBD1	TRBJ1-1	TGTGCCAGCAGCTTCCCAGGGGGCGCGGTGAACACTGAAGCTTTCTTT	CASSFPGGAVNTEAFF
TRBV10-2	NA	TRBD1	TRBJ1-5	TGCGCCAGCAGTGAGTCTTCCCGTACAGGGGGATTCCTATATAGCAATCAGCCCCAGCATTTT	CASSESSRTGGFLYSNQPQHF
TRBV19	once	NA	TRBJ2-1	TGTGCCAGTAGTATCGTGGGGGGGCGAACGAATGAGCAGTTCTTC	CASSIVGGRTNEQFF
TRBV19	NA	NA	TRBJ2-7	TGTGCCAGTAGTATAAGGGTAGGCAGGGGATCCTACGAGCAGTACTTC	CASSIRVGRGSYEQYF
TRBV6-5	NA	TRBD1	TRBJ2-2	TGTGCCAGCAGTGGACAGGGCCCCAACACCGGGGAGCTGTTTTTT	CASSGQGPNTGELFF
TRBV18	NA	TRBD2	TRBJ2-5	TGTGCCAGCTCACCAGGACTAGCGGGGAATTGGTACCAAGAGACCCAGTACTTC	CASSPGLAGNWYQETQYF
TRBV13	NA	NA	TRBJ2-3	TGTGCCAGCAGCTCTACCCAGGGGTTAGGCACAGATACGCAGTATTTT	CASSSTQGLGTDTQYF
TRBV5-1	NA	TRBD1	TRBJ1-4	TGCGCCAGCAGCGTGGACAGGGGGCGTGAAAAACTGTTTTTT	CASSVDRGREKLFF
TRBV6-6	NA	NA	TRBJ1-5	TGTGCCAGCGGGCAGGGCAATCAGCCCCAGCATTTT	CASGQGNQPQHF
TRBV4-1	NA	NA	TRBJ2-4	TGCGCCAGCTACAGGGCCCTAGTCAAAAACATTCAGTACTTC	CASYRALVKNIQYF
TRBV27	NA	TRBD2	TRBJ2-7	TGTGCCAGCAGTATGTATCTAGCGGGAGGTAATTACGAGCAGTACTTC	CASSMYLAGGNYEQYF